This T cell receptor (beta chain) derives from a study of monozygotic twins with cystic fibrosis. Broader study findings: Monozygotic CF twin pairs shared significantly more nucleotide-identical clonotypes than unrelated CF individuals did.

The data were produced by immunoSEQ multiplex PCR, yet TCRdb's version contains in-frame clones alone and is incomplete. The sample has about 36,000 clones; approximately 87% are singletons. This clone appeared a few times. Its antigen is unidentified. Material for sequencing was blood. The origin of this receptor is a girl aged 2 to 9 with cystic fibrosis.

The CDR3 spells CASSVRDRDYEQYF. Written as DNA, the CDR3 is TGTGCCAGCAGCGTCCGGGACAGGGACTACGAGCAGTACTTC. This chain uses TRBV7-8 with TRBJ2-7; 9 bases align to TRBD1. The CDR3 runs to 14 residues. CDR1 SGHVS and CDR2 FQNEAQ come from the germline V gene. The V segment lost 5 bases and the J segment 3 bases; nucleotides outside the gene matches: 5. Full variable domain (outside the CDR3, taken from reference TRBV7-8 and TRBJ2-7): GAGVSQSPRYKVAKRGQDVALRCDPISGHVSLFWYQQALGQGPEFLTYFQNEAQLDKSGLPSDRFFAERPEGSVSTLKIQRTQQEDSAVYLCASSVRDRDYEQYFGPGTRLTVT.